The rows below give T cell receptor beta chains drawn from one sample of a study of T-cell memory formation after mild COVID-19. In TCRdb, the 5' RACE reads were re-called with MiXCR into one record per CDR3 protein. This repertoire shows about 340,000 distinct CDR3 sequences, 15% found once; its top ten account for about 20%. The sequenced sample was PBMCs or a T cell subset sorted from them (not recorded which). All receptors derive from a man aged 18 to 30 who had mild COVID-19 (a few samples of this study predate the infection). Cell type and time point are not known. Each CDR3 is given with its conserved first and last residue. D genes are given only for firm matches. Clone size is shown for a subset of rows, as once, few, many or a class of expanded clone.

j_call	d_call	clone_size	v_call	cdr3_aa	cdr3_nt
TRBJ2-3	-	few	TRBV6-5	CASRHVRGDTQYF	TGTGCCAGCAGACACGTGAGGGGAGATACGCAGTATTTT
TRBJ2-5	-	many	TRBV7-7	CASSLLGKQETQYF	TGTGCCAGCAGCTTGTTGGGGAAACAAGAGACCCAGTACTTC
TRBJ2-3	-	-	TRBV9	CASSAEKPGARITDTQYF	TGTGCCAGCAGCGCCGAGAAGCCTGGGGCCCGAATCACAGATACGCAGTATTTT
TRBJ1-2	-	-	TRBV6-5	CASSSAGTDYGYTF	TGTGCCAGCAGTTCCGCCGGGACGGACTATGGCTACACCTTC
TRBJ1-1	-	-	TRBV4-1	CASSQPSRGNTEAFF	TGCGCCAGCAGCCAGCCCTCCAGGGGGAACACTGAAGCTTTCTTT
TRBJ2-7	TRBD2	few	TRBV11-3	CASSFGTSGGDEQYF	TGTGCCAGCAGCTTTGGGACTAGCGGGGGGGACGAGCAGTACTTC
TRBJ2-1	TRBD1	-	TRBV29-1	CSGGRDRQNPTYNEQFF	TGCAGCGGTGGGCGGGACAGGCAAAACCCGACCTACAATGAGCAGTTCTTC
TRBJ1-1	-	-	TRBV9	CASSVGPSPRANTEAFF	TGTGCCAGCAGCGTAGGCCCGTCCCCTCGAGCGAACACTGAAGCTTTCTTT
TRBJ2-3	TRBD1	few	TRBV28	CASSLSIDRGNTDTQYF	TGTGCCAGCAGTTTATCTATCGACAGGGGGAACACAGATACGCAGTATTTT
TRBJ1-3	-	-	TRBV5-6	CASSDISGNTIYF	TGTGCCAGCAGCGACATCTCTGGAAACACCATATATTTT
TRBJ2-2	-	-	TRBV19	CASSIDTTGELFF	TGTGCCAGTAGTATAGACACCACCGGGGAGCTGTTTTTT
TRBJ2-3	-	few	TRBV5-1	CASSLEGGEGTDTQYF	TGCGCCAGCAGCTTGGAGGGCGGAGAAGGCACAGATACGCAGTATTTT
TRBJ2-5	-	-	TRBV27	CASSLSGWVEETQYF	TGTGCCAGCAGTTTATCAGGGTGGGTCGAAGAGACCCAGTACTTC
TRBJ2-3	-	-	TRBV9	CASSASGLTDTQYF	TGTGCCAGCAGCGCATCCGGTCTTACAGATACGCAGTATTTT
TRBJ2-2	TRBD2	-	TRBV7-3	CASSFTSGGAAGELFF	TGTGCCAGCAGCTTCACTAGCGGGGGGGCCGCCGGGGAGCTGTTTTTT
TRBJ2-7	-	-	TRBV18	CASSPEGYEQYF	TGTGCCAGCTCACCGGAGGGGTACGAGCAGTACTTC
TRBJ2-7	TRBD1	few	TRBV4-3	CASSQYRGQNEQYF	TGCGCCAGCAGCCAATACAGGGGGCAAAACGAGCAGTACTTC
TRBJ2-3	-	-	TRBV18	CASSPQQRGAGDTQYF	TGTGCCAGCTCACCACAGCAACGGGGGGCTGGAGATACGCAGTATTTT
TRBJ2-3	-	-	TRBV5-1	CASSLNPGPIVPLTQYF	TGCGCCAGCAGCTTGAACCCCGGGCCGATCGTTCCCCTGACGCAGTATTTT
TRBJ2-1	TRBD2	-	TRBV27	CASSFPGGAKQFF	TGTGCCAGCAGTTTTCCCGGGGGGGCTAAGCAGTTCTTC
TRBJ2-1	TRBD1	few	TRBV10-2	CASSETGMSYNEQFF	TGCGCCAGCAGCGAGACAGGGATGTCGTACAATGAGCAGTTCTTC
TRBJ2-7	TRBD1	many	TRBV5-1	CASSLEGQGYEQYF	TGCGCCAGCAGCTTGGAGGGACAGGGTTACGAGCAGTACTTC
TRBJ2-5	TRBD2	-	TRBV6-5	CASSSWGLAGGETQYF	TGTGCCAGCTCCTCCTGGGGACTAGCGGGGGGAGAGACCCAGTACTTC
TRBJ2-7	TRBD2	few	TRBV4-2	CASSQGLAGTYEQYF	TGTGCCAGCAGCCAAGGGCTAGCGGGTACCTACGAGCAGTACTTC
TRBJ2-1	-	few	TRBV7-2	CASSLAPHAGAAGNEQFF	TGTGCCAGCAGCTTAGCACCCCACGCGGGGGCGGCCGGCAATGAGCAGTTCTTC
TRBJ2-1	-	many	TRBV5-6	CASSWELNGEQFF	TGTGCCAGCAGCTGGGAACTTAACGGGGAGCAGTTCTTC
TRBJ2-1	-	few	TRBV5-1	CASSLVPGVMNEQFF	TGCGCCAGCAGCTTGGTCCCCGGAGTAATGAATGAGCAGTTCTTC
TRBJ2-3	-	few	TRBV29-1	CSVEGYRRGLGDTQYF	TGCAGCGTTGAAGGGTATAGGCGGGGGCTAGGAGATACGCAGTATTTT
TRBJ1-2	-	few	TRBV3-1	CASSQTGINYGYTF	TGTGCCAGCAGCCAAACCGGGATTAACTATGGCTACACCTTC
TRBJ2-6	-	-	TRBV4-1	CASSQVRPGANVLTF	TGCGCCAGCAGCCAAGTCCGCCCTGGGGCCAACGTCCTGACTTTC
TRBJ2-2	-	many	TRBV23-1	CASSHTGELFF	TGCGCCAGCAGTCACACCGGGGAGCTGTTTTTT
TRBJ2-3	TRBD2	-	TRBV10-3	CAISQTGGTDTQYF	TGTGCCATCAGTCAAACCGGGGGGACAGATACGCAGTATTTT
TRBJ2-2	TRBD1	few	TRBV7-9	CASSGRDRADTGELFF	TGTGCCAGCTCGGGCCGGGACAGGGCGGACACCGGGGAGCTGTTTTTT
TRBJ1-2	-	few	TRBV20-1	CSARAATGYYGYTF	TGCAGTGCTAGGGCAGCAACAGGGTACTATGGCTACACCTTC
TRBJ1-4	-	-	TRBV12-3/TRBV12-4	CASSLNTNEKLFF	TGTGCCAGCAGTTTAAACACTAATGAAAAACTGTTTTTT
TRBJ2-3	TRBD2	-	TRBV7-9	CASSPGVAGGITDTQYF	TGTGCCAGCAGCCCAGGAGTAGCGGGGGGGATCACAGATACGCAGTATTTT
TRBJ2-3	-	few	TRBV7-2	CASSLVVSPTDTQYF	TGTGCCAGCAGCTTAGTTGTCAGTCCCACAGATACGCAGTATTTT
TRBJ2-5	-	-	TRBV6-6	CASRSALRQFEETQYF	TGTGCCAGCAGAAGCGCCCTTAGGCAGTTCGAAGAGACCCAGTACTTC
TRBJ2-3	-	-	TRBV27	CASRPEASNTDTQYF	TGTGCCAGCAGACCTGAGGCCAGCAACACAGATACGCAGTATTTT
TRBJ2-1	-	many	TRBV5-1	CASSLAVGLNNEQFF	TGCGCCAGCAGCTTGGCCGTAGGTCTGAACAATGAGCAGTTCTTC
TRBJ2-3	TRBD1	-	TRBV4-1	CASSGTGQGITDTQYF	TGCGCCAGCAGCGGTACGGGACAGGGAATCACAGATACGCAGTATTTT
TRBJ2-5	-	few	TRBV2	CASSGILWETQYF	TGTGCCAGCAGTGGTATCTTGTGGGAGACCCAGTACTTC
TRBJ2-2	-	-	TRBV5-1	CASSLPAPLQRRWTGELFF	TGCGCCAGCAGCTTGCCCGCCCCCCTACAGAGGAGATGGACCGGGGAGCTGTTTTTT
TRBJ1-2	TRBD1	many	TRBV5-1	CASSLEGQTNRHF	TGCGCCAGCAGCTTGGAGGGACAGACGAACCGCCACTTC
TRBJ1-1	-	few	TRBV6-1	CASSGTSGTEAFF	TGTGCCAGCAGTGGGACATCTGGAACTGAAGCTTTCTTT
TRBJ1-4	-	few	TRBV7-2	CASSSPGDEKLFF	TGTGCCAGCAGCTCCCCAGGGGACGAAAAACTGTTTTTT
TRBJ1-1	-	few	TRBV7-3	CASSSRQDREAFF	TGTGCCAGCAGCTCTAGACAAGACAGGGAAGCTTTCTTT
TRBJ2-2	TRBD2	few	TRBV12-3/TRBV12-4	CASSSGLAIPGELFF	TGTGCCAGCAGTTCGGGACTAGCGATACCCGGGGAGCTGTTTTTT
TRBJ2-1	-	-	TRBV7-2	CASSAGPRELAEQLF	TGTGCCAGCAGCGCGGGACCTCGGGAGTTGGCTGAGCAGTTATTC
TRBJ1-5	-	-	TRBV15	CATSRGGGSSNQPQHF	TGTGCCACCAGCAGAGGGGGGGGCAGCAGCAATCAGCCCCAGCATTTT
TRBJ2-7	TRBD2	-	TRBV4-3	CASSQEGRGNYEQYF	TGCGCCAGCAGCCAAGAAGGGCGGGGGAACTACGAGCAGTACTTC